These T cell receptor beta chains were read from a single sample in a study of T cells after yellow fever vaccination. TCRdb independently ran MiXCR on the 5' RACE reads; one entry per CDR3 protein. The data show 80,000 to 100,000 distinct CDR3 sequences, with under 7% seen just once and approximately 39% held by the top ten. The sample here was CD8+ T cells sorted from PBMCs, taken 10 days after the yellow fever booster vaccination. The receptor source for this set is a young man who received the YFV17D yellow fever vaccine. Each CDR3 is given without its conserved first and last residue. Each record gives: V gene, CDR3 protein.

TRBV12-3/TRBV12-4 | ASSLASGIYGYT
TRBV29-1 | SVETANTGELF
TRBV4-1 | ASSQVPGWELF
TRBV27 | ASSTTMGQLYNEQF
TRBV20-1 | SARRRDTGELF
TRBV20-1 | SARDIRGEGEQY
TRBV7-9 | ASHSGENIQY
TRBV7-2 | ASSSGQGADTQY
TRBV4-3 | ASSQDLPITYEQY
TRBV5-1 | ASSFYGTVAYEQY
TRBV7-9 | ASSPGTVANYGYT
TRBV6-2/TRBV6-3 | ASSYGTLRN
TRBV4-2 | ASSQEGALITDTQY
TRBV19 | ASSISAGGFYNEQF
TRBV5-5 | ASSFEGITPSSYNEQF
TRBV29-1 | SVESQGSTDTQY
TRBV9 | ASSPWGRDNEQF
TRBV27 | ASSLSAGTGANVLT
TRBV25-1 | ASSVGGFHTDTQY
TRBV4-3 | ASSQEWTSGGALEQF
TRBV20-1 | SASAVRGHHSPLH
TRBV20-1 | SARDPEGPLYEQY
TRBV7-9 | ASSFFEGVYT
TRBV7-3 | ASSFTGFSQETQY
TRBV5-1 | ASSLGDRGLDNEQF
TRBV11-2 | ASSDNRDIYGYT
TRBV11-2 | ASSDGSQETQY
TRBV6-5 | ASSSLSGGENTDTQY
TRBV5-4 | ASSFWDRGITEAF
TRBV19 | ASSRGVGDEQF
TRBV4-1 | ASSQAGQQYGYT
TRBV7-2 | ASSGPPGNTIY
TRBV20-1 | SASQGWNQPQH
TRBV9 | ASSDGQGVGTNEKLF
TRBV2 | ASSEVEIAYEQY
TRBV14 | ASSSSDIVSTDTQY
TRBV12-5 | ASGATGQGHVEQY
TRBV4-3 | ASSPRKDRDDANYGYT
TRBV4-1 | ASSQDFWGQNYGYT
TRBV7-6 | ASSFTLAGSLGDTQY
TRBV15 | ATSPTGTEAF
TRBV5-6 | ASSLKDGEVETQY
TRBV7-9 | ASSPGRALKTQY
TRBV7-9 | ASSAPEGTNEKLF